The clone carrying this TCR beta chain showed up just a few times. Its antigen remains unknown. The sample is drawn from a study of blood T cells in healthy people across ages. Overall study results and limits: Estimates of diversity drawn from one million T cells were considered underestimates. Per-million-T-cell TCR beta diversity fell roughly linearly with age.

The germline V and J ends were trimmed by 7 bases and 5 bases, with 14 bases remaining between them. The CDR3 extends over 13 amino acids. Germline V gene lookup returns CDR1 SGHTA and CDR2 FQGNSA. Sample-barcoded 5' priming and a J-beta primer mix drove a second PCR of about 7 to 11 cycles. Each cDNA molecule carried a tag from a template-switch adaptor that contained 12 random nucleotides. MiXCR, applied by TCRdb to the 5' RACE reads, yields one record per CDR3 protein. The sample shows 1.5 million to 2 million distinct CDR3 sequences, about 30% of them seen only once. The study recruited healthy Caucasian donors from Russia who were aged roughly 6 to 95.

This sequence originates from a woman in her 30s in good health. Material for sequencing was blood. This chain links TRBV7-2 with TRBJ2-5; D is unresolved. CDR3 amino acids: CASTPALRETQYF. The CDR3 DNA reads as TGTGCCAGCACCCCTGCTTTGCGGGAGACCCAGTACTTC.